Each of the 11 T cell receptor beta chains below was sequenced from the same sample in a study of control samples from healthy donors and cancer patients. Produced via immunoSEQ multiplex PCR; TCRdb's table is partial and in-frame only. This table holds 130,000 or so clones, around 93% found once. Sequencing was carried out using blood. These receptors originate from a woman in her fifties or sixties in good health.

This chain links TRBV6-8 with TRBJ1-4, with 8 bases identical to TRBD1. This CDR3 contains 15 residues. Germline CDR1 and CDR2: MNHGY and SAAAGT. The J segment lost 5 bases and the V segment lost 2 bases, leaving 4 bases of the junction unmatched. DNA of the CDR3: TGTGCCAGCAGTTACAAGGACAGGGAAAATGAAAAACTGTTTTTT. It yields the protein CASSYKDRENEKLFF.

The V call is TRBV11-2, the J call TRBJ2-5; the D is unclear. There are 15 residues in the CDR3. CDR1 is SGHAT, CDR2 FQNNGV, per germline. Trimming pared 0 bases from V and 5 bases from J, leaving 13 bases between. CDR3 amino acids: CASSLDARGMETQYF. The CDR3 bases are TGTGCCAGCAGCTTAGATGCACGAGGAATGGAGACCCAGTACTTC.

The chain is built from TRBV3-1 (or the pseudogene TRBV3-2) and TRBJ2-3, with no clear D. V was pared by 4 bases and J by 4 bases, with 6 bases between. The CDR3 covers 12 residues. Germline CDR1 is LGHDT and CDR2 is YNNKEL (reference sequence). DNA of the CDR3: TGTGCCAGCAGCCTTTCCTCAGATACGCAGTATTTT. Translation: CASSLSSDTQYF.

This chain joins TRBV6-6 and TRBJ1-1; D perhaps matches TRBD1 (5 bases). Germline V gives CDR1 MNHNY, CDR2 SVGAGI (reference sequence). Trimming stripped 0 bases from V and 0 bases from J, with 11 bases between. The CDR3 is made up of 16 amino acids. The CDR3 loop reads CASSYSSARVNTEAFF. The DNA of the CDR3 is TGTGCCAGCAGTTACTCGTCCGCCAGGGTGAACACTGAAGCTTTCTTT.

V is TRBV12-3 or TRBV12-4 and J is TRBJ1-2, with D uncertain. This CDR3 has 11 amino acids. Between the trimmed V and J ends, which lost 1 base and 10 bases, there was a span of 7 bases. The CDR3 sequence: CASSLVTSYTF. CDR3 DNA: TGTGCCAGCAGTTTAGTTACGTCCTACACCTTC.

Here the CDR3 reads CASSLGQGWNEQYF. CDR3 in DNA: TGCGCCAGCAGCTTGGGACAGGGGTGGAACGAGCAGTACTTC. The V call is TRBV5-1, the J call TRBJ2-7; TRBD1 matches at 8 bases. The V gene end was trimmed by 0 bases and the J gene end by 5 bases; junction bases not matched to a gene: 4. Germline CDR1 SGHRS, CDR2 YFSETQ. This CDR3 has 14 amino acids.

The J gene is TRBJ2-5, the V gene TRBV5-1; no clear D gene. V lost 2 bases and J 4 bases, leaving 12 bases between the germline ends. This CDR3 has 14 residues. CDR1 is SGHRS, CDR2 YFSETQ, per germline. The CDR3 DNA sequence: TGCGCCAGCAGCTTAGTCCGAGGCCCAGAGACCCAGTACTTC. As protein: CASSLVRGPETQYF.

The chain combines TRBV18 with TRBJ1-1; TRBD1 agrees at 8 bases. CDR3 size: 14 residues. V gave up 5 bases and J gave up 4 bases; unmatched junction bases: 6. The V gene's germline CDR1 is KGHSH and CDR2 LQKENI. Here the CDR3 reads CASSDRGVITEAFF. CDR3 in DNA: TGTGCCAGCTCAGACAGGGGCGTCATCACTGAAGCTTTCTTT.

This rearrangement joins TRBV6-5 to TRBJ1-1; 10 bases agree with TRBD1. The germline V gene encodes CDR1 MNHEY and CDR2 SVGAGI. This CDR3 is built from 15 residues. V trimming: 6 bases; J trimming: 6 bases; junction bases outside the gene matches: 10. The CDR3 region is CASSKWTGGGSEAFF. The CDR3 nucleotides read TGTGCCAGCAGCAAGTGGACAGGGGGTGGGTCTGAAGCTTTCTTT.

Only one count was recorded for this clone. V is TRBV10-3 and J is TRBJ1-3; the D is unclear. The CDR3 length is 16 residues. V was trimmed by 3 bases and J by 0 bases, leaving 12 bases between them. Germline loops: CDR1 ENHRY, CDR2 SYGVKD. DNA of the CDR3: TGTGCCATCAGTGAAGGACGGACCCCCTCTGGAAACACCATATATTTT. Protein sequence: CAISEGRTPSGNTIYF.

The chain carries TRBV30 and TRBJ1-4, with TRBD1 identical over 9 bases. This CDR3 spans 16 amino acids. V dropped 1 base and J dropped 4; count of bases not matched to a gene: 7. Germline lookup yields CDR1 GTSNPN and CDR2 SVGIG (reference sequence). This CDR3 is CAWSDTGGGGNEKLFF. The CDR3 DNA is TGTGCCTGGAGTGACACAGGGGGCGGGGGTAATGAAAAACTGTTTTTT. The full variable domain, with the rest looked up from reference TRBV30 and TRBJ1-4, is SQTIHQWPATLVQPVGSPLSLECTVEGTSNPNLYWYRQAAGRGLQLLFYSVGIGQISSEVPQNLSASRPQDRQFILSSKKLLLSDSGFYLCAWSDTGGGGNEKLFFGSGTQLSVL.